What follows is one T cell receptor beta chain and its context. Its specificity is unknown. Additional DNA sequences in this sample encode the identical CDR3. This sample stems from a study of shared clonotypes between healthy human individuals. Regarding the study as a whole: Expectations were that clonotype sharing among donors would be affected by sequencing depth. Only blood samples were collected, and tissue repertoires likely differ. On the whole, naive subsets had larger estimated richness than memory subsets had.

The data were produced by immunoSEQ multiplex PCR, yet TCRdb's version contains in-frame clones alone and is incomplete. The sample includes millions of clones, roughly 91% of them seen just once. Naive CD8 cells, CD45RO-negative and positively selected for CCR7, excluded terminally differentiated effector memory CD45RA+ cells. Trimming removed 5 bases from V and 4 bases from J; junction bases left unmatched: 9. The CDR3 is 16 amino acids. Germline CDR1 is SGHNT and CDR2 is YENEEA. The J gene is TRBJ2-1, the V gene TRBV11-3; 9 bases map to TRBD2. This sequence was found in a man in his late teens or twenties in good health. Some clones in this sample may be carry-over from other donors' samples. Sequenced input: naive CD8+ T cells from PBMCs. The CDR3 nucleotides are TGTGCCAGCAGCCCCCGGAGCGGGAGGACTTACAATGAGCAGTTCTTC. It specifies CASSPRSGRTYNEQFF.